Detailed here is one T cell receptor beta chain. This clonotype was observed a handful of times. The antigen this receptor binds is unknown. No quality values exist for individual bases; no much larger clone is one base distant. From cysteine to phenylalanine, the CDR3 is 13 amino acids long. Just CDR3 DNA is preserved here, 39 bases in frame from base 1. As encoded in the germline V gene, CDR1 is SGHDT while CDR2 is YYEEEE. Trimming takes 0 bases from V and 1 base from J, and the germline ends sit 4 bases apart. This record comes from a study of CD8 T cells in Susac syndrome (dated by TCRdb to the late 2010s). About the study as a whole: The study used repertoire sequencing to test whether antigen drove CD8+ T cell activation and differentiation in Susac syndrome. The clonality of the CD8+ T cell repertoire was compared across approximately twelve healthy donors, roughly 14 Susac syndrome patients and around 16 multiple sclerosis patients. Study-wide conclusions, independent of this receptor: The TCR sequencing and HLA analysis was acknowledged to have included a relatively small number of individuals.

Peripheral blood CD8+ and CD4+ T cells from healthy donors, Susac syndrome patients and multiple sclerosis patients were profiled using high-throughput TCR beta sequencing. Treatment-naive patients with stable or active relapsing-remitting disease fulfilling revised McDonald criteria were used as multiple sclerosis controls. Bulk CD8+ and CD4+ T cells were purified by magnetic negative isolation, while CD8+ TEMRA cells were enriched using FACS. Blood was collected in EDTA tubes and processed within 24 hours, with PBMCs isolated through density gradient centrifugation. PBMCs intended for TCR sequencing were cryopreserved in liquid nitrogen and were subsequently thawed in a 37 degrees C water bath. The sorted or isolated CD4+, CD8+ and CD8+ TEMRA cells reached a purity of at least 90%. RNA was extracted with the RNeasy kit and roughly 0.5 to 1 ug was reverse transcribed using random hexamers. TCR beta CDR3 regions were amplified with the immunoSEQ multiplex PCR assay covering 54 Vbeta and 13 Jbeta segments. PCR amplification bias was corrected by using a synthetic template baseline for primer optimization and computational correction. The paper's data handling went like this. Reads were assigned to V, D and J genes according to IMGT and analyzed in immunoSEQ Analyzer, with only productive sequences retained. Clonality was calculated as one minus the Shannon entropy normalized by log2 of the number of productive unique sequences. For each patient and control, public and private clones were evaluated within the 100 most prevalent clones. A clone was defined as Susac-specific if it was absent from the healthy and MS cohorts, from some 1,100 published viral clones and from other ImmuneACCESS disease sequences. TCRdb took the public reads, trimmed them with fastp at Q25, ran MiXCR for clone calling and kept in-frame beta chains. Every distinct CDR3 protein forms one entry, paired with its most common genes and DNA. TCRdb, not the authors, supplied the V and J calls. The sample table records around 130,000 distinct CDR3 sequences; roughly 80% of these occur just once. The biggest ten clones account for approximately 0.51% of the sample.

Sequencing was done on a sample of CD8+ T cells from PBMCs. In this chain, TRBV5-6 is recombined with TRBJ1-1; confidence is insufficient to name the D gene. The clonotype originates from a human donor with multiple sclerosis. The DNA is TGTGCCAGCAGCTTGGACCGGAACACTGAAGCTTTCTTT. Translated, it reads CASSLDRNTEAFF.